A single sample gave rise to the 16 T cell receptor beta chains below, sequenced in a study of blood T cell repertoires in COVID-19. Method: immunoSEQ multiplex PCR; TCRdb's copy keeps in-frame clones and lacks some. This table holds 170,000 or so clones, roughly nine tenths found once. The sample consisted of peripheral blood. These receptors all stem from a man aged 45 to 65 with acute or convalescent COVID-19.

The chain combines TRBV4-1 with TRBJ1-1, with TRBD1 identical over 7 bases. This CDR3 region has 15 residues. Germline V CDR1 and CDR2: MGHRA, YSYEKL. Trimming at V came to 3 bases and at J to 2 bases, leaving 6 bases not matched to a gene. Written as DNA, the CDR3 is TGCGCCAGCAGCCAGATGGGACAGATAAACACTGAAGCTTTCTTT. Translation: CASSQMGQINTEAFF.

The chain links TRBV6-2 or TRBV6-3 to TRBJ2-1; 15 bases align to TRBD2. This CDR3 region has 19 residues. Looked up from germline, CDR1 is MNHEY and CDR2 is SVGEGT. J was trimmed by 5 bases and V by 4 bases; bases with no gene match: 12. The DNA for the CDR3 is TGTGCCAGCAGTTCCCCGGGACTAGCGGGGGGCAGAAGGGACAATGAGCAGTTCTTC. It is translated as CASSSPGLAGGRRDNEQFF.

The V gene is TRBV28, the J gene TRBJ2-3, with 8 bases aligning to TRBD1. This CDR3 has 17 residues. The J segment lost 1 base and the V segment lost 4 bases, leaving 10 bases of the junction unmatched. CDR1 MDHEN and CDR2 SYDVKM come from the germline V gene. This CDR3 is CASSSRRQGIRTDTQYF. CDR3 DNA sequence: TGTGCCAGCAGTTCACGTAGACAGGGGATCCGCACAGATACGCAGTATTTT.

The gene calls are TRBV19 and TRBJ2-7; 10 nucleotides line up with TRBD1. In germline, CDR1 is LNHDA, CDR2 SQIVND (reference sequence). The CDR3 is 14 residues long. Germline trimming cut 4 bases from V and 6 bases from J; bases unmatched to any gene: 6. The CDR3 DNA is TGTGCCAGTAGTAGTGGGACAGGGGATGGCGAGCAGTACGTC. Protein sequence: CASSSGTGDGEQYV.

The CDR3 sequence: CASSLALSGEQFF. The CDR3 region has the DNA TGTGCCAGCAGCTTAGCCCTTTCGGGTGAGCAGTTCTTC. The genes are TRBV11-2 and TRBJ2-1; D gene ambiguous. Germline loops: CDR1 SGHAT, CDR2 FQNNGV. The CDR3 has 13 residues. Trimming cost V 1 base and J 9 bases, with 10 bases left between them.

The chain has TRBV7-3 and TRBJ2-1; a weak D match, TRBD1 (6 bases). There are 14 residues in the CDR3. The V end lost 1 base, the J end lost 10 bases, and 14 bases lay between the germline ends. Germline V gene data show CDR1 as SGHTA and CDR2 as FQGTGA. CDR3 sequence: CASSLIQGLGEQFF. Written as DNA, the CDR3 is TGTGCCAGCAGCTTAATACAGGGCTTGGGGGAGCAGTTCTTC.

The CDR3 is CATSDGGGRNEKLFF. The CDR3 region has the DNA TGTGCCACCAGTGATGGCGGGGGGAGGAATGAAAAACTGTTTTTT. This chain joins TRBV24-1 and TRBJ1-4; tentatively, D is TRBD1 (5 bases). Germline lookup yields CDR1 KGHDR and CDR2 SFDVKD. V was clipped by 3 bases and J by 5 bases, with 12 bases between them. The CDR3 covers 15 residues.

This chain uses TRBV14 with TRBJ2-5, with TRBD2 identical over 13 bases. Germline values: CDR1 SGHDN, CDR2 FVKESK. After removal of 4 bases from V and 5 bases from J, the junction contained 4 bases not matched to a gene. The CDR3 extends over 15 amino acids. CDR3 sequence reads: CASSPRTSGSETQYF. The CDR3 DNA is TGTGCCAGCAGCCCCCGGACTAGCGGGAGTGAGACCCAGTACTTC.

The V call is TRBV6-5, the J call TRBJ2-2; 8 nucleotides agree with TRBD2. Trimming took 11 bases from V and 3 from J; bases not matched to a gene: 8. The CDR3 has 14 amino acids. The germline V gene has CDR1 MNHEY and CDR2 SVGAGI. CDR3 nucleotides: TGTGCCTCCGCCGGGGGGGTGGACACCGGGGAGCTGTTTTTT. This encodes CASAGGVDTGELFF.

Only a few counts were recorded for this clone. The gene calls are TRBV6-5 and TRBJ2-2; TRBD1 agrees at 7 bases. The CDR3 is 15 amino acids. Per the germline V gene, CDR1 is MNHEY and CDR2 is SVGAGI. V shed 2 bases, J shed 7 bases, and the junction held 7 bases outside the gene matches. The CDR3 sequence: CASSYDRAGVGELFF. For the CDR3, the DNA is TGTGCCAGCAGTTACGACAGGGCCGGGGTCGGGGAGCTGTTTTTT.

The chain recombines TRBV5-1 with TRBJ2-7; 9 bases map to TRBD1. V gave up 4 bases and J gave up 6 bases; unmatched junction bases: 8. The germline V gene encodes CDR1 SGHRS and CDR2 YFSETQ. The CDR3 spans 14 residues. The CDR3 nucleotides are TGCGCCAGCAGCCCAGGGACAGGGAGAGGCGAGCAGTACTTC. Protein: CASSPGTGRGEQYF. The complete variable domain, with remaining parts taken from reference TRBV5-1 and TRBJ2-7, reads KAGVTQTPRYLIKTRGQQVTLSCSPISGHRSVSWYQQTPGQGLQFLFEYFSETQRNKGNFPGRFSGRQFSNSRSEMNVSTLELGDSALYLCASSPGTGRGEQYFGPGTRLTVT.

This clone was seen just once. The chain uses TRBV28 and TRBJ2-5, with a weak D call TRBD1 (5 bases). V lost 2 bases and J 4 bases, leaving 17 bases between the germline ends. CDR3 length equals 16 residues. CDR1 is MDHEN, CDR2 SYDVKM, per germline. The CDR3 nucleotides read TGTGCCAGCAGTTTACGTCAGGGATTAGTAGGAGAGACCCAGTACTTC. This translates into CASSLRQGLVGETQYF.

The chain recombines TRBV18 with TRBJ1-1; 12 bases line up with TRBD1. In germline, CDR1 is KGHSH, CDR2 LQKENI. CDR3 length: 16 residues. V lost 4 bases, J lost 4 bases, and 7 bases stayed unmatched. The CDR3 region is CASSQMGQGAITEAFF. CDR3 nucleotides: TGTGCCAGCTCACAAATGGGACAGGGGGCGATCACTGAAGCTTTCTTT.

The V gene is TRBV5-6, the J gene TRBJ2-7; 10 nucleotides match TRBD2. V lost 2 bases and J lost 4; bases outside the gene matches: 9. In germline, CDR1 is SGHDT, CDR2 YYEEEE. This CDR3 has 16 amino acids. CDR3 sequence (DNA): TGTGCCAGCAGCTTTGTCAGGCTAGCGGGAGCTTACGAGCAGTACTTC. Protein: CASSFVRLAGAYEQYF.

The CDR3 is CASSYRASSGNTIYF. CDR3 sequence (DNA): TGTGCCAGCAGTTACAGAGCGTCCTCTGGAAACACCATATATTTT. V gene TRBV6-5 combines with J gene TRBJ1-3; D is undetermined. Deletions cut 2 bases from V and 0 bases from J, with 8 bases between. The germline V gene has CDR1 MNHEY and CDR2 SVGAGI. This CDR3 has 15 residues.

V gene TRBV6-1 combines with J gene TRBJ1-3; D call uncertain. The germline CDR1 and CDR2 sequences are MNHNS and SASEGT. This CDR3 comprises 17 residues. V gave up 3 bases and J gave up 0 bases, with 15 bases separating them. CDR3 sequence reads: CASSDPTPRGSGNTIYF. CDR3 nucleotides: TGTGCCAGCAGTGATCCAACCCCGCGGGGCTCTGGAAACACCATATATTTT.